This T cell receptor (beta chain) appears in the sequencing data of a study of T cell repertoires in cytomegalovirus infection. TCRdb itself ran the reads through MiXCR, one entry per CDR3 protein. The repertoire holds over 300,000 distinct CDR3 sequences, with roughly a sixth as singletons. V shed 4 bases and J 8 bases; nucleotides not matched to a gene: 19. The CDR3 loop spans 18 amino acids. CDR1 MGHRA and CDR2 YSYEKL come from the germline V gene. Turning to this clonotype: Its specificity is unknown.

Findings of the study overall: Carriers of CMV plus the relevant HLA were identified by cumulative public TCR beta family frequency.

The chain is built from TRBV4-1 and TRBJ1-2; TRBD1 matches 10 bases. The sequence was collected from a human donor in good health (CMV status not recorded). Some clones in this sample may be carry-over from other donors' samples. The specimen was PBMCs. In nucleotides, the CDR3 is TGCGCCAGCAGCCCATCGTTTTCCGGGACAGGGGAAGTTAGCGGCTACACCTTC. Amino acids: CASSPSFSGTGEVSGYTF.